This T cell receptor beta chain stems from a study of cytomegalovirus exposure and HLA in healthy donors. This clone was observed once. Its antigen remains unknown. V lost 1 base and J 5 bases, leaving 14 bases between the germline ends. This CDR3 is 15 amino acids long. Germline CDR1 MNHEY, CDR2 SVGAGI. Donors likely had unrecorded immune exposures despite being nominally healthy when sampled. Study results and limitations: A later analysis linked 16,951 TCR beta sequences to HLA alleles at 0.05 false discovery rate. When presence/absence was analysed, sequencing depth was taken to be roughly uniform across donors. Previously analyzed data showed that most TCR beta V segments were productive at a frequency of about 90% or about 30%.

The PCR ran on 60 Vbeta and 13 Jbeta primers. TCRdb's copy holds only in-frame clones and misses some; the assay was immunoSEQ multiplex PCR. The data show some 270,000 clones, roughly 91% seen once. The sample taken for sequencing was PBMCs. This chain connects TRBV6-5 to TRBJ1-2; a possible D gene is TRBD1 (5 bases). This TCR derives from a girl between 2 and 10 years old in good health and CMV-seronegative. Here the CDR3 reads CASSYLGQGRYGYTF. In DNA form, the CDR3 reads TGTGCCAGCAGTTACTTGGGTCAGGGCCGATATGGCTACACCTTC.